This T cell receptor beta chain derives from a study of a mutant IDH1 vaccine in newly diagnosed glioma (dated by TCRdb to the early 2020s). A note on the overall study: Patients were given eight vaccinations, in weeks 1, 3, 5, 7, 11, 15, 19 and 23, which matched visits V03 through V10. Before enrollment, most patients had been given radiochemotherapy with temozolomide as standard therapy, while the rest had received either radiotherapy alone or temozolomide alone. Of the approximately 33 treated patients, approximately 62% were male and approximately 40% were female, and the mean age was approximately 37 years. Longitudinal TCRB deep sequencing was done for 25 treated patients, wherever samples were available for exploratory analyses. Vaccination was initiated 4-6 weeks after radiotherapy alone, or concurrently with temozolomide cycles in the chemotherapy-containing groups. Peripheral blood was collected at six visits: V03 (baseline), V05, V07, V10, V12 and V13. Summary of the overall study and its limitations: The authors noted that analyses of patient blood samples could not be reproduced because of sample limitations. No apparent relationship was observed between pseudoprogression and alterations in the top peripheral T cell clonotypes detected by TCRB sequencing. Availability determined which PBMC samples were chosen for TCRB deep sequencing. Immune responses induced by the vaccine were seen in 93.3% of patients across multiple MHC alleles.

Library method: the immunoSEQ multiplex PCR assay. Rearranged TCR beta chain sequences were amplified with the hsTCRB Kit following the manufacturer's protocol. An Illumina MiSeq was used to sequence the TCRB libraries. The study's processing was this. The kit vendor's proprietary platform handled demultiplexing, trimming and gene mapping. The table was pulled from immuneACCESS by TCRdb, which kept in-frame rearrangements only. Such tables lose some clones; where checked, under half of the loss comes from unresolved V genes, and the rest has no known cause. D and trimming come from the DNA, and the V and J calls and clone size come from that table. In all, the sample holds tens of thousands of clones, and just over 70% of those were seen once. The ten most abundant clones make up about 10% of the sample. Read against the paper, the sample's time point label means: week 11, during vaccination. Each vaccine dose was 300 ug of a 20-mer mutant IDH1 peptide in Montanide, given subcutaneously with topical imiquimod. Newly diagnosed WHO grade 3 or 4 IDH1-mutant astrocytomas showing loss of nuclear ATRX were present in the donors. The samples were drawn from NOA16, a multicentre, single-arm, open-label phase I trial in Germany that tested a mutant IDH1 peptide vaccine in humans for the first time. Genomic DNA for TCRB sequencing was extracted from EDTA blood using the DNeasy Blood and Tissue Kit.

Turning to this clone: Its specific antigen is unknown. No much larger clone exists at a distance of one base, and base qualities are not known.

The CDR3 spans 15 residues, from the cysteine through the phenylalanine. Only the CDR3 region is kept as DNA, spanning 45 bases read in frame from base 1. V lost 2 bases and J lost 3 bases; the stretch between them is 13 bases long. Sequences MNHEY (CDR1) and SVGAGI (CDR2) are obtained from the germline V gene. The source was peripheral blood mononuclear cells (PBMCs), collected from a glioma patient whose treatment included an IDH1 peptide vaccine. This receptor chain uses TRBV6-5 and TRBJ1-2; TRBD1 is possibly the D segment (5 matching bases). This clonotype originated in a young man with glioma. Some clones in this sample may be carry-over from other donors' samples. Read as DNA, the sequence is TGTGCCAGCAGTTACGGTTTCGGGACGGACTATGGCTACACCTTC. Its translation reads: CASSYGFGTDYGYTF.